This T cell receptor beta chain comes out of a study of beta chain features in type 1 diabetes. Study-wide points: All four CD4+ subsets of Type 1 diabetes patients contained TCRB CDR3s that were moderately but significantly shorter.

Investigators reverse transcribed all isolated RNA, so they sequenced expressed TCRB transcripts. This table comes from immunoSEQ multiplex PCR, and its TCRdb copy is limited to in-frame clones, with some not included. The sample has around 70,000 clones, roughly half seen once. As for this clone: As yet, its antigen is unknown.

The source of this sequence is a man aged 30 to 39 with type 1 diabetes. The sequencing sample was made of central memory CD4+ T cells from blood.

The chain's CDR3 is CASSLAGGFRRTGELFF. CDR3 nucleotide sequence: TGTGCCAGCAGCTTGGCGGGAGGGTTCAGGAGGACCGGGGAGCTGTTTTTT. This chain joins TRBV5-4 and TRBJ2-2, with 8 nucleotides matching TRBD2. CDR1 and CDR2 (germline): SGHNT, YYREEE (reference sequence). Trimming cost V 0 bases and J 5 bases; bases outside gene matches: 9. There are 17 residues in the CDR3. The full variable domain, with the rest looked up from reference TRBV5-4 and TRBJ2-2, is ETGVTQSPTHLIKTRGQQVTLRCSSQSGHNTVSWYQQALGQGPQFIFQYYREEENGRGNFPPRFSGLQFPNYSSELNVNALELDDSALYLCASSLAGGFRRTGELFFGEGSRLTVL.